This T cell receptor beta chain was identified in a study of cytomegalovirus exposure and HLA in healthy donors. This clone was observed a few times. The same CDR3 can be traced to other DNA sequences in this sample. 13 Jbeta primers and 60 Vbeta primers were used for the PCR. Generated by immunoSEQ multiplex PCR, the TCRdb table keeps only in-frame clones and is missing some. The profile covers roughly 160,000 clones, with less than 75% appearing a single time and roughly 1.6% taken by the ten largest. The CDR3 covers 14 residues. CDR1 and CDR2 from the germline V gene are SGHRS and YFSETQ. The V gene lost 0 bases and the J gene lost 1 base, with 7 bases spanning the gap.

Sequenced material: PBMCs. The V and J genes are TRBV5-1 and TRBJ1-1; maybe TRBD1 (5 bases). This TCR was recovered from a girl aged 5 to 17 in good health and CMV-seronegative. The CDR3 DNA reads TGCGCCAGCAGCTTGGGCGGGGGGAACACTGAAGCTTTCTTT. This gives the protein CASSLGGGNTEAFF.